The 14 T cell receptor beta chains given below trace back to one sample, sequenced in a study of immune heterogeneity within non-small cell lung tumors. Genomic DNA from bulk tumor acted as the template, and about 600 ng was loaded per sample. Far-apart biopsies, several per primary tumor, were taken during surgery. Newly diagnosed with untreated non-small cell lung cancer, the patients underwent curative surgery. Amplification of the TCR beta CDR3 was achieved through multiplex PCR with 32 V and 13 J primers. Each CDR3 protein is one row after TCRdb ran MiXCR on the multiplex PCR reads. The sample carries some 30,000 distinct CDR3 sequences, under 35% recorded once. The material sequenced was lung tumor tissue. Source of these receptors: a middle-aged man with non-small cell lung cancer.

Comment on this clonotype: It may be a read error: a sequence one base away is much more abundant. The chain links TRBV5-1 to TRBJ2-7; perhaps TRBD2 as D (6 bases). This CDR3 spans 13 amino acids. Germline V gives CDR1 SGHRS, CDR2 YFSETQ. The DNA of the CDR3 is TGCGCCAGGAGCTACCGGGAGAACTACGAGCAGTACTTC. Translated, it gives CARSYRENYEQYF.

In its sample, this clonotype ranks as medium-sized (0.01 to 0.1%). CDR3 sequence reads: CASSWAGNSPLHF. In DNA form, the CDR3 reads TGTGCCAGCTCTTGGGCGGGAAATTCACCCCTCCACTTT. The genes are TRBV6-1 and TRBJ1-6; D is unclear. The V end was cut by 8 bases, the J end by 7 bases, with 12 bases between. CDR3 length: 13 amino acids. Germline CDR1 MNHNS, CDR2 SASEGT.

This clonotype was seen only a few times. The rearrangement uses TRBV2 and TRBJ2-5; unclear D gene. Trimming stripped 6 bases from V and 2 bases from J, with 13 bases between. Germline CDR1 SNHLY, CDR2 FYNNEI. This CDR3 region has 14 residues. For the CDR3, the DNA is TGTGCCAGCAGGCGAACGGGTCCTCAAGAGACCCAGTACTTC. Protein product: CASRRTGPQETQYF.

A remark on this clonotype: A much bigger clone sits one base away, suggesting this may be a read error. The CDR3 DNA reads TGTGCCATTGGCGGGACAGGAGACATCGGGGAGCTGTTTTTT. Translation gives CAIGGTGDIGELFF. V usage is TRBV12-3 or TRBV12-4 and J usage is TRBJ2-2, with TRBD1 identical over 8 bases. V was clipped by 10 bases and J by 7 bases; unmatched bases: 11. The CDR3 loop spans 14 amino acids.

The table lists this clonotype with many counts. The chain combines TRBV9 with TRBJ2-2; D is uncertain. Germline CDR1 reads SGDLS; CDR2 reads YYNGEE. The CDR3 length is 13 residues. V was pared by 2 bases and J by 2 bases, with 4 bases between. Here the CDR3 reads CASSVSNTGELFF. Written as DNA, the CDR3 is TGTGCCAGCAGCGTTTCCAACACCGGGGAGCTGTTTTTT.

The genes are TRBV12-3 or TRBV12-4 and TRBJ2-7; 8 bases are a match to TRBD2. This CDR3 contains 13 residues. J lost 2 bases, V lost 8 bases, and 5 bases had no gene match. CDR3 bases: TGTGCCAGCGGAATAGCGGGAACCTACGAGCAGTACTTC. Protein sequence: CASGIAGTYEQYF.

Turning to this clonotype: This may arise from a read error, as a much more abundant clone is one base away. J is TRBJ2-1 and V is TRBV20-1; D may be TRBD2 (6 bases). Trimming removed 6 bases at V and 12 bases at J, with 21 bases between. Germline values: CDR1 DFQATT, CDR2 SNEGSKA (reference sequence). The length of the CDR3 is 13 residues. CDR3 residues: CSAARRGRIVQFF. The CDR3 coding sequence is TGCAGTGCCGCACGGAGGGGCAGGATCGTGCAGTTCTTC.

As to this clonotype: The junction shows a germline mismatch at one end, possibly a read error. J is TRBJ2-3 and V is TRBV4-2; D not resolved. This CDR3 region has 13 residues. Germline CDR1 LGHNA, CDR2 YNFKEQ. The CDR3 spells CASSQEVGVPDPF. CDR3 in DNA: TGTGCCAGCAGCCAAGAAGTAGGAGTACCGGACCCTTTT.

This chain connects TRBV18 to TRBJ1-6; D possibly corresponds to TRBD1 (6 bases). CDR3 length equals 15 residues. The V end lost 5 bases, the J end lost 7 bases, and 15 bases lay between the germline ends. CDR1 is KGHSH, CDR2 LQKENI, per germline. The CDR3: CASSNPGQLNSPLHF. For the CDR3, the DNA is TGTGCCAGCTCAAACCCGGGACAATTGAATTCACCCCTCCACTTT.

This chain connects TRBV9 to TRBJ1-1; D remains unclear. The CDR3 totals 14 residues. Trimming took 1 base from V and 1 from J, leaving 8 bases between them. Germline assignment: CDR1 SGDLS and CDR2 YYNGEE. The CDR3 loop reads CASSVKGQNTEAFF. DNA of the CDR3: TGTGCCAGCAGCGTAAAAGGGCAGAACACTGAAGCTTTCTTT.

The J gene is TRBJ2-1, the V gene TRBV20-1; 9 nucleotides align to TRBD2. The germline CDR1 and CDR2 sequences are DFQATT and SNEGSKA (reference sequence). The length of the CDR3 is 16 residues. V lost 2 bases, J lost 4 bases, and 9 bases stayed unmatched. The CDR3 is CSARPHGTSRYNEQFF. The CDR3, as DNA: TGCAGTGCTAGACCCCATGGGACTAGCCGATACAATGAGCAGTTCTTC.

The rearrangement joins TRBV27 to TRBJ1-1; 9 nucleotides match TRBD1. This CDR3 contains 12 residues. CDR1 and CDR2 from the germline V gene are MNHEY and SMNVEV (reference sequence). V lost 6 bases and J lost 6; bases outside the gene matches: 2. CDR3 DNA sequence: TGTGCCAGCAGGGGGACAGGGTCTGAAGCTTTCTTT. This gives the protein CASRGTGSEAFF.

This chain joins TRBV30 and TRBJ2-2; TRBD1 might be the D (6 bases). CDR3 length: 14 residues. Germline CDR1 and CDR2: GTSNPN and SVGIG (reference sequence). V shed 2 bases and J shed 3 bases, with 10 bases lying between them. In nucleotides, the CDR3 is TGTGCCTGGAGTTTCACAGGGCACACCGGGGAGCTGTTTTTT. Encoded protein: CAWSFTGHTGELFF.

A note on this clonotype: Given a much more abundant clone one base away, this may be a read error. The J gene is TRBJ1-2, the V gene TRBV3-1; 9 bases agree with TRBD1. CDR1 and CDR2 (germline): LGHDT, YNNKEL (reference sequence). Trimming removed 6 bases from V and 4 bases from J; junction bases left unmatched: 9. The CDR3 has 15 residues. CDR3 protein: CASRAPGTGSYGYTF. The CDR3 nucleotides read TGTGCCAGCAGAGCACCCGGGACAGGGAGCTATGGCTACACCTTC. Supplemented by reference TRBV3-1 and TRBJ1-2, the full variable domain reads DTAVSQTPKYLVTQMGNDKSIKCEQNLGHDTMYWYKQDSKKFLKIMFSYNNKELIINETVPNRFSPKSPDKAHLNLHINSLELGDSAVYFCASRAPGTGSYGYTFGSGTRLTVV.